These 23 T cell receptor beta chains were sequenced from one sample in a study of T cells in Graves' hyperthyroidism and ophthalmopathy (dated by TCRdb to between 2018 and 2021). Library generation was performed with multiplex PCR. Sequencer: Illumina HiSeq 2000. TCR beta CDR3 regions were amplified from RNA transcripts. The first round of RT-PCR for the TCR CDR3 was performed with the HTBI primer set and the Qiagen OneStep RT-PCR kit. TCRdb reanalyzed the raw reads on its own, using fastp at Q25 for trimming and MiXCR for clone calling, and kept in-frame beta chains. Here each entry gathers all rows of one CDR3 protein and keeps the most common genes and DNA. Present in this sample are roughly 570,000 distinct CDR3 sequences, around 45% of which were seen just once. Around 8% of the sample comes from the top ten. Sequencing was carried out using peripheral blood or thyroid tissue (not recorded which). Source of these receptors: a woman in her late teens or twenties with Graves' hyperthyroidism.

In its sample, this clonotype was seen once. V and J are TRBV12-3 or TRBV12-4 and TRBJ1-2; tentatively, D is TRBD1 (5 bases). The V gene lost 5 bases and the J gene lost 5 bases, with 15 bases spanning the gap. This CDR3 is built from 14 residues. In DNA form, the CDR3 reads TGTGCCAGCAGTGCAACCGGGACGACATATGGCTACACCTTC. Translation: CASSATGTTYGYTF.

This clonotype was found many times. The rearrangement joins TRBV6-1 to TRBJ1-1; tentatively, D is TRBD1 (5 bases). Germline assignment: CDR1 MNHNS and CDR2 SASEGT. V was pared by 3 bases and J by 11 bases, with 13 bases between. This CDR3 is built from 12 residues. CDR3 loop: CASSDLTVMAFF. The CDR3 DNA is TGTGCCAGCAGTGACCTGACAGTGATGGCTTTCTTT.

A single count supports this clonotype. Here the CDR3 DNA reads TGCAGCGTTGAATTTGGGTCTGCTCAGCCCCAGCATTTT. Translating gives CSVEFGSAQPQHF. The V call is TRBV29-1, the J call TRBJ1-5; no clear D. Trimming took off 2 bases at V and 6 bases at J, with 11 bases between the two ends. This CDR3 has 13 amino acids. From germline, CDR1 is SQVTM and CDR2 ANQGSEA.

The V gene is TRBV19, the J gene TRBJ2-5, with 8 bases fitting TRBD1. This CDR3 is 16 amino acids long. The V gene end was trimmed by 4 bases and the J gene end by 5 bases; junction bases not matched to a gene: 12. The germline CDR1 and CDR2 sequences are LNHDA and SQIVND (reference sequence). Here the CDR3 DNA reads TGTGCCAGTAGTAGTGGTCTGGAAACAGGGGGGGAGACCCAGTACTTC. Translated, it gives CASSSGLETGGETQYF.

Many counts were recorded for this clonotype. This sequence joins TRBV7-2 and TRBJ1-2, with TRBD1 matching 8 bases. The germline V gene has CDR1 SGHTA and CDR2 FQGNSA. This CDR3 has 14 residues. V lost 2 bases, J lost 4 bases, and 3 bases stayed unmatched. The CDR3: CASSLKGQGYGYTF. DNA for the CDR3: TGTGCCAGCAGCTTAAAAGGACAGGGCTATGGCTACACCTTC.

The table lists this clonotype with a count of one. The chain is built from TRBV10-1 and TRBJ2-7; D uncertain. The V and J ends lost 4 bases and 1 base respectively, with 11 bases between them. Germline V gene sequence: CDR1 WNHNN, CDR2 SYGVQD (reference sequence). There are 14 residues in the CDR3. The CDR3 protein is CASSGVRRSYEQYF. The CDR3 DNA reads TGCGCCAGCAGTGGGGTGAGGCGGTCCTACGAGCAGTACTTC.

V is TRBV7-9 and J is TRBJ1-6; D gene unclear. Trimming cost V 3 bases and J 6 bases, with 9 bases left between them. Germline V gene data show CDR1 as SEHNR and CDR2 as FQNEAQ (reference sequence). The CDR3 is 14 residues long. The CDR3 sequence is CASSLGSFNSPLHF. CDR3 DNA sequence: TGTGCCAGCAGCTTGGGTAGCTTTAATTCACCCCTCCACTTT.

This clonotype was detected once. The gene calls are TRBV4-2 and TRBJ2-3; 10 bases are a match to TRBD2. Germline V gene data show CDR1 as LGHNA and CDR2 as YNFKEQ. This CDR3 has 14 amino acids. Losses at the gene ends were 8 bases for V and 5 bases for J; bases not matched to a gene: 7. CDR3: CASASGREGDTQYF. The CDR3 DNA reads TGTGCCAGCGCCAGCGGGAGGGAAGGAGATACGCAGTATTTT.

In this sample, this clonotype turned up a few times. This chain uses TRBV4-1 with TRBJ2-2; D is unclear. Trimming shortened V by 6 bases and J by 1 base, and 9 bases separated the two germline ends. Germline-derived CDR1 and CDR2 are MGHRA and YSYEKL. This CDR3 comprises 14 residues. CDR3 protein: CASRKTKNTGELFF. The CDR3 DNA is TGCGCCAGCAGGAAGACAAAGAACACCGGGGAGCTGTTTTTT.

For this clonotype: Being one base from a much bigger clone, this may be a read error. The chain is built from TRBV13 and TRBJ1-1; tentative D call: TRBD1 (5 bases). This CDR3 spans 13 amino acids. The V end was cut by 7 bases, the J end by 2 bases, with 11 bases between. Germline V CDR1 and CDR2: PRHDT, FYEKMQ (reference sequence). CDR3 amino acids: CASKPTANTEAFF. Here the CDR3 DNA reads TGTGCCAGCAAGCCGACAGCAAACACTGAAGCTTTCTTT.

The V and J genes are TRBV7-2 and TRBJ1-2, with 9 bases identical to TRBD1. The CDR3 covers 11 residues. V was clipped by 5 bases and J by 8 bases; unmatched bases: 0. Germline V lookup: CDR1 SGHTA, CDR2 FQGNSA. CDR3 sequence (DNA): TGTGCCAGCAGCACAGGGGGCGGCTACACCTTC. Protein sequence: CASSTGGGYTF.

The chain couples TRBV20-1 to TRBJ2-7, with TRBD2 identical over 13 bases. V trimming: 0 bases; J trimming: 7 bases; junction bases outside the gene matches: 6. CDR1 and CDR2 (germline): DFQATT, SNEGSKA (reference sequence). This CDR3 region has 15 residues. The CDR3 region has the DNA TGCAGTGCTAGAGACGGGACTAGCGGGATTGGTGAGCAGTACTTC. Its protein is CSARDGTSGIGEQYF.

There are a few counts of this clonotype. This sequence joins TRBV7-2 and TRBJ2-3; no reliable D call. The germline V and J ends were trimmed by 5 bases and 6 bases, with 12 bases remaining between them. The CDR3 runs 13 residues. Germline CDR1 and CDR2: SGHTA and FQGNSA. CDR3 bases: TGTGCCAGCAGCCAGCCGAATCTGGATACGCAGTATTTT. It yields the protein CASSQPNLDTQYF.

This clonotype was seen repeatedly, ten times or more. The rearrangement joins TRBV15 to TRBJ2-6; a weak D match, TRBD2 (5 bases). Germline V lookup: CDR1 LNHNV, CDR2 YYDKDF (reference sequence). V shed 3 bases and J shed 4 bases, with 13 bases lying between them. This CDR3 has 16 amino acids. As DNA, the CDR3 is TGTGCCACCAGCAGCCCCCGGGATTCGGGGGCCAACGTCCTGACTTTC. The encoded protein is CATSSPRDSGANVLTF.

Only a few counts were recorded for this clonotype. The V gene is TRBV29-1, the J gene TRBJ1-1, with 8 bases matching TRBD1. Losses at the gene ends were 7 bases for V and 1 base for J; bases not matched to a gene: 8. Germline lookup yields CDR1 SQVTM and CDR2 ANQGSEA. The CDR3 loop spans 14 amino acids. The CDR3 loop reads CSAPAGGENTEAFF. CDR3 coding DNA: TGCAGCGCTCCCGCAGGGGGCGAGAACACTGAAGCTTTCTTT.

This sequence joins TRBV6-5 and TRBJ1-1; D is perhaps TRBD1 (5 bases). The CDR3 runs to 14 residues. Germline values: CDR1 MNHEY, CDR2 SVGAGI. V dropped 2 bases and J dropped 4 bases, with 11 bases sitting between them. DNA for the CDR3: TGTGCCAGCAGTTACCCGGGGGTAGGCACTGAAGCTTTCTTT. Its translation: CASSYPGVGTEAFF.

This clonotype was found a few times. It may be a read error: a sequence one base away is much more abundant. J is TRBJ1-3 and V is TRBV20-1; D call uncertain. Germline CDR1 and CDR2: DFQATT and SNEGSKA (reference sequence). V was cut by 0 bases and J by 3 bases, with 15 bases left in between. The CDR3 consists of 16 residues. The CDR3 loop is CSARDTRRVLGNTIYF. CDR3 DNA: TGCAGTGCTAGAGATACCAGGAGGGTCCTTGGAAACACCATATATTTT.

This clonotype has a count of ten or more. The chain carries TRBV6-5 and TRBJ2-7; the match to TRBD2 covers 7 bases. V lost 2 bases, J lost 2 bases, and 6 bases stayed unmatched. The CDR3 contains 15 residues. Germline CDR1 is MNHEY and CDR2 is SVGAGI. The DNA of the CDR3 is TGTGCCAGCAGTTACGGGTGGGGGGGGACCTACGAGCAGTACTTC. Translated: CASSYGWGGTYEQYF.

This clonotype was counted between two and nine times. CDR3 loop: CASSLGTANSPLHF. The CDR3, as DNA: TGTGCCAGCAGCCTCGGGACAGCCAATTCACCCCTCCACTTT. This rearrangement joins TRBV14 to TRBJ1-6, with TRBD1 matching 7 bases. Germline lookup yields CDR1 SGHDN and CDR2 FVKESK. The trim removed 4 bases at V and 7 bases at J, leaving 4 bases unmatched. The CDR3 spans 14 residues.

This clonotype was seen once. The V and J genes are TRBV7-9 and TRBJ2-7, with 10 bases lining up with TRBD2. The CDR3 totals 15 residues. V dropped 5 bases and J dropped 7; count of bases not matched to a gene: 11. From germline, CDR1 is SEHNR and CDR2 FQNEAQ (reference sequence). The CDR3 coding sequence is TGTGCCAGCAGCCCGGACGGACTAGCGGTCCTTGAGCAGTACTTC. Its protein is CASSPDGLAVLEQYF.

This rearrangement joins TRBV20-1 to TRBJ2-5, with D uncertain. The ends were cut back, 3 bases at V and 4 bases at J, with 12 bases in the middle. This CDR3 spans 13 amino acids. From germline, CDR1 is DFQATT and CDR2 SNEGSKA (reference sequence). The CDR3 region has the DNA TGCAGTGCTAGGACCGGGCGAAGAGAGACCCAGTACTTC. This codes for CSARTGRRETQYF.

This clonotype was detected only once. This may be a read error: a much more frequent sequence differs by one nucleotide. This chain joins TRBV10-1 and TRBJ2-7; either TRBD1 or TRBD2 may supply D (5 bases each). Germline V lookup: CDR1 WNHNN, CDR2 SYGVQD (reference sequence). V lost 10 bases and J lost 1, with 17 bases in between. There are 14 residues in the CDR3. This CDR3 reads CAMHGAPASYEQYF. The DNA for the CDR3 is TGCGCCATGCACGGGGCCCCTGCGTCCTACGAGCAGTACTTC.

This clonotype was picked up one time. J is TRBJ1-5 and V is TRBV5-6; D might be TRBD1 (5 bases). This CDR3 is 13 amino acids long. V shed 0 bases and J shed 9 bases, with 10 bases lying between them. Germline V lookup: CDR1 SGHDT, CDR2 YYEEEE. As DNA, the CDR3 is TGTGCCAGCAGCTTGGCAGGGCAAGGGCCCCAGCATTTT. Translated, it gives CASSLAGQGPQHF.